These T cell receptor beta chains were read from a single sample in a study of graft-versus-host responses after intestinal transplantation. Profiling relied on immunoSEQ multiplex PCR, and the TCRdb table lists in-frame clones only, not all of them. Of under 20,000 clones listed, about nine tenths were seen once; the top ten hold 40% to 60%. The sample here was bone marrow, taken about 130 days after transplant. The receptor set was obtained from a human patient who received an intestinal transplant, so some T cells may come from the graft donor. CDR3s include the opening cysteine and the closing phenylalanine or tryptophan. A D gene is named only where the DNA matches it firmly. Only part of the rows carry a size: once, few, many, or a class if the clone is expanded.

d_gene,v_gene,j_gene,abundance,CDR3aa,CDR3nt
-,TRBV7-2,TRBJ1-4,-,CASSLDELFEKLFF,TGTGCCAGCAGCTTAGATGAACTATTTGAAAAACTGTTTTTT
-,TRBV18,TRBJ1-1,once,CASSPDRTEAFF,TGTGCCAGCTCACCCGACAGGACTGAAGCTTTCTTT
TRBD1,TRBV30,TRBJ1-2,once,CAWSGDRPIYGYTF,TGTGCCTGGAGCGGGGACAGACCGATTTATGGCTACACCTTC
-,TRBV7-9,TRBJ2-1,-,CASSLGVDEQFF,TGTGCCAGCAGCTTAGGAGTGGATGAGCAGTTCTTC
-,TRBV15,TRBJ1-2,-,CATSRDSGTSGGYTF,TGTGCCACCAGCAGAGATTCAGGGACCTCTGGGGGCTACACCTTC
TRBD1,TRBV15,TRBJ2-1,-,CATSRESGTGANEQFF,TGTGCCACCAGCAGAGAGTCCGGGACAGGGGCTAATGAGCAGTTCTTC
-,TRBV19,TRBJ2-1,-,CASQPPDYNEQFF,TGTGCCAGCCAGCCGCCCGATTACAATGAGCAGTTCTTC
-,TRBV10-1,TRBJ1-6,-,CASTRDGFYNSPLHF,TGCGCCAGCACCAGGGACGGATTCTATAATTCACCCCTCCACTTT
-,TRBV10-3,TRBJ2-1,-,CAISEGNYNEQFF,TGTGCCATCAGTGAAGGGAATTACAATGAGCAGTTCTTC
TRBD2,TRBV14,TRBJ2-7,-,CASSPILTSGTTGEQYF,TGTGCCAGCAGCCCGATATTGACTAGCGGGACGACGGGCGAGCAGTACTTC
-,TRBV6-1,TRBJ2-7,-,CASSETKTGLAFVGGKYEQYF,TGTGCCAGCAGTGAAACAAAGACAGGCTTGGCCTTTGTGGGAGGAAAATACGAGCAGTACTTC
TRBD1,TRBV5-1,TRBJ2-5,-,CASSSDRVAETQYF,TGCGCCAGCAGCTCAGACAGGGTAGCGGAGACCCAGTACTTC
-,TRBV27,TRBJ2-7,few,CASSLFFSYEQYF,TGTGCCAGCAGTTTATTCTTCTCTTACGAGCAGTACTTC
TRBD2,TRBV19,TRBJ2-5,-,CASSIGTSGFRETQYF,TGTGCCAGTAGTATAGGGACTAGCGGGTTTCGGGAGACCCAGTACTTC
TRBD2,TRBV6-5,TRBJ2-5,-,CASSRTSGSQETQYF,TGTGCCAGCAGCCGGACTAGCGGGAGCCAAGAGACCCAGTACTTC
-,TRBV7-9,TRBJ1-1,-,CASSLFPDGAFF,TGTGCCAGCAGCTTATTCCCAGATGGGGCTTTCTTT
TRBD2,TRBV5-8,TRBJ2-1,-,CASSSPGGVIVNEQFF,TGTGCCAGCAGCTCCCCGGGGGGGGTGATAGTCAATGAGCAGTTCTTC
-,TRBV7-6,TRBJ2-7,-,CASSLGAGYAYEQYF,TGTGCCAGCAGCTTAGGGGCAGGGTACGCCTACGAGCAGTACTTC
-,TRBV6-4,TRBJ2-3,-,CASSDTAGATDTQYF,TGTGCCAGCAGTGACACCGCAGGAGCCACAGATACGCAGTATTTT
-,TRBV2,TRBJ2-1,-,CASSDVARELAGYEQFF,TGTGCCAGCAGTGACGTTGCCCGGGAGTTAGCTGGTTATGAGCAGTTCTTC
TRBD2,TRBV27,TRBJ2-1,-,CASSLHSSGEQFF,TGTGCCAGCAGTCTCCACTCTAGCGGAGAGCAGTTCTTC
-,TRBV29-1,TRBJ1-2,-,CSVEDRGLPNYGYTF,TGCAGCGTTGAAGACCGGGGGCTACCCAACTATGGCTACACCTTC
-,TRBV29-1,TRBJ2-1,-,CSVEDLNWISYNEQFF,TGCAGCGTTGAAGATCTCAATTGGATCTCCTACAATGAGCAGTTCTTC
-,TRBV7-6,TRBJ2-6,-,CASSAKPQSRANVLTF,TGTGCCAGCAGCGCAAAGCCACAAAGTCGGGCCAACGTCCTGACTTTC
-,TRBV28,TRBJ1-6,-,CASSPAGDPYNSPLHF,TGTGCCAGCAGCCCAGCAGGGGACCCCTATAATTCACCCCTCCACTTT
TRBD2,TRBV19,TRBJ2-7,-,CASSYSGVLLEQYF,TGTGCCAGTAGTTACAGCGGGGTCCTGCTCGAGCAGTACTTC
TRBD2,TRBV19,TRBJ2-7,-,CASSIELAGVGYEQYF,TGTGCCAGTAGTATAGAACTAGCGGGAGTCGGCTACGAGCAGTACTTC
TRBD1,TRBV13,TRBJ2-1,-,CASSHSGTGDQMGQFF,TGTGCCAGCAGCCACAGCGGGACAGGGGATCAGATGGGGCAGTTCTTC
-,TRBV19,TRBJ2-1,-,CASSKVNGWHNEQFF,TGTGCCAGTAGTAAAGTGAATGGGTGGCACAATGAGCAGTTCTTC
TRBD1,TRBV5-1,TRBJ1-4,-,CASSFLVGQANEKLFF,TGCGCCAGCAGCTTTCTCGTGGGACAGGCAAATGAAAAACTGTTTTTT
-,TRBV6-5,TRBJ1-2,-,CASNPAQFLYGYTF,TGTGCCAGCAACCCCGCCCAGTTCCTTTATGGCTACACCTTC
-,TRBV6-1,TRBJ1-3,few,CASSQDSVGNTIYF,TGTGCCAGCAGCCAAGACAGCGTAGGAAACACCATATATTTT
-,TRBV18,TRBJ1-5,-,CASSPLQGNQPQHF,TGTGCCAGCTCACCACTCCAGGGAAATCAGCCCCAGCATTTT
TRBD1,TRBV5-8,TRBJ2-4,once,CASSVGAGGLDIQYF,TGTGCCAGCAGCGTTGGGGCAGGGGGCTTGGACATTCAGTACTTC
-,TRBV5-1,TRBJ2-3,-,CASSSIGGDYTDTQYF,TGCGCCAGCAGCTCAATTGGCGGAGACTACACAGATACGCAGTATTTT
-,TRBV7-6,TRBJ2-1,-,CASSPRWYNEQFF,TGTGCCAGCAGCCCACGATGGTACAATGAGCAGTTCTTC
TRBD2,TRBV5-1,TRBJ2-1,once,CASSPAGLAGSNEQFF,TGCGCCAGCAGCCCGGCCGGACTAGCGGGTTCGAATGAGCAGTTCTTC
-,TRBV6-1,TRBJ1-2,-,CASSDLRHYGYTF,TGTGCCAGCAGTGATCTCAGGCACTATGGCTACACCTTC
TRBD2,TRBV6-5,TRBJ2-1,-,CASSYSPERGEQFF,TGTGCCAGCAGTTACTCCCCGGAGCGGGGTGAGCAGTTCTTC
-,TRBV29-1,TRBJ2-5,-,CSVEDLRVLVIQETQYF,TGCAGCGTTGAAGATTTGCGTGTCCTGGTGATCCAAGAGACCCAGTACTTC
-,TRBV14,TRBJ2-7,-,CASSQDSPYEQYF,TGTGCCAGCAGCCAAGACAGCCCCTACGAGCAGTACTTC
TRBD1,TRBV28,TRBJ2-7,-,CASKAPGGFSPEQYF,TGTGCCAGTAAAGCCCCAGGGGGCTTCTCACCCGAGCAGTACTTC
TRBD1,TRBV19,TRBJ2-7,once,CASSTGGASYEQYF,TGTGCCAGTAGTACAGGGGGCGCCTCCTACGAGCAGTACTTC
-,TRBV9,TRBJ2-3,-,CASSADSTDTQYF,TGTGCCAGCAGCGCGGACAGCACAGATACGCAGTATTTT
TRBD2,TRBV7-8,TRBJ2-7,-,CASSLGSGLLYEQYF,TGTGCCAGCAGCTTAGGATCGGGACTACTATACGAGCAGTACTTC
-,TRBV10-1,TRBJ1-3,few,CASPGLSGNTIYF,TGCGCCAGCCCGGGACTCTCTGGAAACACCATATATTTT
TRBD1,TRBV29-1,TRBJ1-3,-,CSVRKGSKQGSGNTIYF,TGCAGCGTTAGGAAGGGGAGTAAACAGGGGAGCGGAAACACCATATATTTT
TRBD1,TRBV13,TRBJ1-1,-,CASSPGTGGLLDTEAFF,TGTGCCAGCAGCCCGGGGACAGGGGGCTTGTTGGACACTGAAGCTTTCTTT
TRBD2,TRBV7-9,TRBJ2-1,-,CASSLSLAGAFYNEQFF,TGTGCCAGCAGCCTCTCACTAGCGGGTGCCTTCTACAATGAGCAGTTCTTC
-,TRBV6-1,TRBJ2-7,once,CASSDSPDSSYEQYF,TGTGCCAGCAGTGATTCCCCTGACAGCTCCTACGAGCAGTACTTC
-,TRBV7-9,TRBJ2-1,once,CASRPGISSYNEQFF,TGTGCCAGCAGGCCAGGGATTAGCTCCTACAATGAGCAGTTCTTC